This is a list of T cell receptor beta chains from one sample in a study of T cells in narcolepsy. Repertoires were generated with immunoSEQ multiplex PCR, while TCRdb's copy carries only in-frame clones and drops some. Among 8,000 to 10,000 clones listed, around two thirds were seen once. Material: CD45RA- memory CD8+ T cells from PBMCs. The source of these receptors is a human donor with narcolepsy. The CDR3 runs from the conserved cysteine through the conserved F or W. A D gene is named only where the DNA matches it firmly. Expanded clones get a size class; other rows say once, few or many, or leave the size out.

J,D,size,V,CDR3,DNA
TRBJ2-3,TRBD2,NA,TRBV9,CASSVEASGGGFTDTQYF,TGTGCCAGCAGCGTAGAGGCTAGCGGGGGAGGTTTCACAGATACGCAGTATTTT
TRBJ2-7,TRBD2,large,TRBV11-2,CASSFPSGGHYEQYF,TGTGCCAGCAGCTTCCCTAGCGGGGGGCACTACGAGCAGTACTTC
TRBJ2-7,NA,NA,TRBV4-3,CASSPRAESSYEQYF,TGCGCCAGCAGCCCGAGGGCTGAATCTTCCTACGAGCAGTACTTC
TRBJ2-3,NA,NA,TRBV27,CAIRWQEPTDTQYF,TGTGCCATCCGCTGGCAGGAACCCACAGATACGCAGTATTTT
TRBJ1-4,NA,NA,TRBV4-2,CASSQDKGMGGEKLFF,TGTGCCAGCAGCCAAGATAAGGGGATGGGTGGGGAAAAACTGTTTTTT
TRBJ2-7,TRBD1,NA,TRBV11-2,CASSNTGGESWIYEQYF,TGTGCCAGCAGCAATACAGGGGGTGAGTCATGGATCTACGAGCAGTACTTC
TRBJ1-4,NA,NA,TRBV28,CASSPARVIWEKLFF,TGTGCCAGCAGTCCGGCGCGGGTGATATGGGAAAAACTGTTTTTT
TRBJ2-3,TRBD2,NA,TRBV5-1,CASSLHSGESTDTQYF,TGCGCCAGCAGCTTACATAGCGGGGAGAGCACAGATACGCAGTATTTT
TRBJ1-5,NA,NA,TRBV18,CASSPTVMNSNQPQHF,TGTGCCAGCTCACCTACTGTCATGAATAGCAATCAGCCCCAGCATTTT
TRBJ1-6,NA,once,TRBV21-1,CASSGGQGSYNSPLHF,TGTGCCAGCAGCGGCGGACAGGGGTCCTATAATTCACCCCTCCACTTT
TRBJ2-7,NA,NA,TRBV2,CASSEVTYEQYF,TGTGCCAGCAGTGAAGTGACCTACGAGCAGTACTTC
TRBJ1-1,TRBD1,NA,TRBV14,CASSSWIEDRGWTEAFF,TGTGCCAGCAGCTCGTGGATCGAGGACAGGGGGTGGACTGAAGCTTTCTTT
TRBJ1-1,NA,NA,TRBV14,CASSPDLNPVMAFF,TGTGCCAGCAGCCCTGACCTTAATCCCGTCATGGCTTTCTTT
TRBJ2-2,NA,NA,TRBV11-3,CASSSGLQTGELFF,TGTGCCAGCAGCTCGGGACTCCAAACCGGGGAGCTGTTTTTT
TRBJ1-2,TRBD1,NA,TRBV4-3,CASSQEWTGGFYGYTF,TGCGCCAGCAGCCAAGAATGGACAGGGGGCTTCTACGGCTACACCTTC
TRBJ2-7,TRBD1,NA,TRBV5-1,CASSPGQGSYEQYF,TGCGCCAGCAGCCCCGGACAGGGCTCCTACGAGCAGTACTTC
TRBJ2-7,TRBD1,NA,TRBV6-6,CASMPGTGYEQYF,TGTGCCAGCATGCCGGGGACAGGGTACGAGCAGTACTTC
TRBJ2-7,TRBD1,NA,TRBV7-8,CASSQDSTGASYEQYF,TGCGCCAGCAGCCAAGATAGTACAGGGGCTTCCTACGAGCAGTACTTC
TRBJ2-7,TRBD2,few,TRBV11-2,CASSVGTSAPEQYF,TGTGCCAGCAGCGTCGGGACTAGCGCGCCCGAGCAGTACTTC
TRBJ2-1,TRBD2,NA,TRBV27,CASSSLAGGTYNEQFF,TGTGCCAGCAGTTCCTTAGCGGGGGGGACCTACAATGAGCAGTTCTTC
TRBJ1-1,TRBD1,NA,TRBV4-3,CASSPRQGMNTEAFF,TGCGCCAGCAGCCCCCGACAGGGAATGAACACTGAAGCTTTCTTT
TRBJ1-1,TRBD1,NA,TRBV6-1,CASSDGTGGSEAFF,TGTGCCAGCAGTGATGGGACAGGGGGCTCTGAAGCTTTCTTT
TRBJ2-2,NA,NA,TRBV28,CAILPASYEPGELFF,TGTGCCATCCTCCCGGCCTCCTATGAGCCCGGGGAGCTGTTTTTT
TRBJ2-7,NA,once,TRBV2,CASSQLTYEQYF,TGTGCCAGCAGTCAGCTCACCTACGAGCAGTACTTC
TRBJ1-4,NA,NA,TRBV28,CASSSMGATNEKLFF,TGTGCCAGCAGTTCCATGGGTGCAACTAATGAAAAACTGTTTTTT
TRBJ2-7,TRBD2,NA,TRBV6-1,CASSTSLAGHEQYF,TGTGCCAGCAGTACATCACTAGCGGGGCACGAGCAGTACTTC
TRBJ2-1,NA,NA,TRBV30,CAWSDVGGQFF,TGTGCCTGGAGTGACGTCGGGGGGCAGTTCTTC
TRBJ1-3,NA,few,TRBV4-2,CASSLEGPGNTIYF,TGTGCCAGCAGCTTGGAGGGCCCAGGAAACACCATATATTTT
TRBJ2-2,NA,NA,TRBV6-6,CASSREAGELFF,TGTGCCAGCTCCAGGGAAGCCGGGGAGCTGTTTTTT
TRBJ2-7,NA,NA,TRBV7-7,CASSSGGGREQYF,TGTGCTAGCAGCTCAGGGGGGGGGCGCGAGCAGTACTTC
TRBJ2-2,NA,NA,TRBV30,CAWRETPNTGELFF,TGTGCCTGGAGGGAGACACCGAACACCGGGGAGCTGTTTTTT
TRBJ2-1,NA,NA,TRBV25-1,CASSEWVSYNEQFF,TGTGCCAGCAGTGAATGGGTCTCCTACAATGAGCAGTTCTTC
TRBJ2-6,NA,few,TRBV5-2,CASNGPGEYQSRANVLTF,TGTGCCAGCAATGGACCAGGAGAGTACCAAAGTCGGGCCAACGTCCTGACTTTC
TRBJ1-4,NA,NA,TRBV2,CASSERGGPLFNEKLFF,TGTGCCAGCAGTGAAAGGGGCGGACCCCTCTTTAATGAAAAACTGTTTTTT
TRBJ1-1,NA,NA,TRBV30,CAWSRTGNTEAFF,TGTGCCTGGAGCCGAACAGGGAACACTGAAGCTTTCTTT
TRBJ2-1,NA,NA,TRBV7-9,CASSLRVGHSSYNEQFF,TGTGCCAGCAGCCTCCGGGTGGGGCATAGCTCCTACAATGAGCAGTTCTTC
TRBJ1-1,NA,few,TRBV10-3,CAISGVGESEAFF,TGTGCCATCAGTGGAGTCGGGGAGTCCGAAGCTTTCTTT
TRBJ2-3,NA,NA,TRBV9,CASNALSTDTQYF,TGTGCCAGCAACGCCCTTAGCACAGATACGCAGTATTTT
TRBJ2-1,NA,medium-sized,TRBV19,CASSAQSSYNEQFF,TGTGCCAGTAGTGCCCAAAGCTCCTACAATGAGCAGTTCTTC
TRBJ2-7,TRBD2,NA,TRBV5-6,CASSPAGGLSYEQYF,TGTGCCAGCAGCCCCGCGGGGGGCCTCTCCTACGAGCAGTACTTC
TRBJ1-3,NA,few,TRBV4-3,CASSQVKGSGNTIYF,TGCGCCAGCAGCCAAGTAAAGGGCTCTGGAAACACCATATATTTT
TRBJ2-7,NA,once,TRBV30,CAWRHSSYEQYF,TGTGCCTGGAGACACAGCTCCTACGAGCAGTACTTC
TRBJ2-7,TRBD1,NA,TRBV4-2,CASSHIQGAGEQYF,TGTGCCAGCAGCCATATACAGGGGGCAGGTGAGCAGTACTTC
TRBJ2-2,TRBD1,NA,TRBV6-4,CASSDGQAGELFF,TGTGCCAGCAGTGACGGACAGGCCGGGGAGCTGTTTTTT
TRBJ2-7,NA,NA,TRBV4-2,CASSQESSSSYEQYF,TGTGCCAGCAGCCAAGAGTCTAGCAGCTCCTACGAGCAGTACTTC
TRBJ2-3,TRBD2,NA,TRBV7-9,CASSLERGGHAPDTQYF,TGTGCCAGCAGCTTAGAGCGGGGGGGCCATGCTCCAGATACGCAGTATTTT
TRBJ2-5,TRBD1,NA,TRBV9,CASSSTGTGADQYF,TGTGCCAGCAGTTCAACCGGGACAGGGGCGGACCAGTACTTC
TRBJ2-1,NA,NA,TRBV19,CASSLGLLGANEQFF,TGTGCCAGTAGTCTGGGACTCCTAGGGGCCAATGAGCAGTTCTTC
TRBJ1-1,NA,NA,TRBV2,CASAVGNTEAFF,TGTGCCAGCGCGGTGGGGAACACTGAAGCTTTCTTT
TRBJ1-1,NA,NA,TRBV13,CASSWENTEAFF,TGTGCCAGCAGCTGGGAAAACACTGAAGCTTTCTTT
TRBJ2-3,NA,few,TRBV4-2,CASSQGQYTDTQYF,TGTGCCAGCAGCCAAGGACAGTACACAGATACGCAGTATTTT
TRBJ2-1,TRBD1,NA,TRBV15,CATSAGRGQGFGQFF,TGTGCCACCAGCGCCGGGCGGGGACAGGGGTTCGGACAGTTCTTC
TRBJ1-2,NA,NA,TRBV5-6,CASSLAPVINYGYTF,TGTGCCAGCAGCTTGGCACCAGTCATAAACTATGGCTACACCTTC
TRBJ1-5,NA,NA,TRBV21-1,CASSRERGARDQPQHF,TGTGCCAGCAGCCGGGAGCGGGGGGCGCGGGATCAGCCCCAGCATTTT
TRBJ2-7,TRBD1,NA,TRBV4-3,CASSPGTGTRTYEQYF,TGCGCCAGCAGCCCGGGGACAGGGACTCGAACCTACGAGCAGTACTTC
TRBJ2-7,TRBD1,NA,TRBV2,CASTEDRVFDEQYF,TGTGCCAGCACCGAGGACAGGGTGTTTGACGAGCAGTACTTC
TRBJ2-1,NA,NA,TRBV7-9,CASQSWQAINEQFF,TGTGCCAGCCAATCGTGGCAGGCAATCAATGAGCAGTTCTTC